Listed below are T cell receptor beta chains from one sample, sequenced in a study of blood T cell repertoires in COVID-19. This table comes from immunoSEQ multiplex PCR, and its TCRdb copy is limited to in-frame clones, with some not included. The table has around 330,000 clones, 89% seen once. The source material was PBMCs or T cells enriched from blood (not recorded which). These receptors originate from a woman aged 40 to 50 who had recovered from COVID-19. CDR3s include the opening cysteine and the closing phenylalanine or tryptophan. The D gene is left open where the match is weak. Clone size is given for some rows only: seen once, a few or many times, or a class if the clone is expanded.

V gene: TRBV19; CDR3 length: 18; clone size: .; D gene: .; J gene: TRBJ1-2; CDR3 DNA: TGTGCCAGTAAAGAACGCGTCGGAGGTGAAGATCCTAACTATGGCTACACCTTC; CDR3 protein: CASKERVGGEDPNYGYTF
V gene: TRBV7-2; CDR3 length: 16; clone size: .; D gene: .; J gene: TRBJ1-2; CDR3 DNA: TGTGCCAGCAGCTTAGTGGGGCTGGCTGAGAACTATGGCTACACCTTC; CDR3 protein: CASSLVGLAENYGYTF
V gene: TRBV13; CDR3 length: 17; clone size: .; D gene: TRBD1; J gene: TRBJ1-2; CDR3 DNA: TGTGCCAGCAGCCCGGGACAGGGGGCCTTAGCTAACTATGGCTACACCTTC; CDR3 protein: CASSPGQGALANYGYTF
V gene: TRBV18; CDR3 length: 14; clone size: .; D gene: .; J gene: TRBJ1-1; CDR3 DNA: TGTGCCAGCTCACCAATGACGGGGGACACTGAAGCTTTCTTT; CDR3 protein: CASSPMTGDTEAFF
V gene: TRBV29-1; CDR3 length: 14; clone size: .; D gene: TRBD2; J gene: TRBJ2-1; CDR3 DNA: TGCAGCGTTGTTAGCGGGCATACCTACAATGAGCAGTTCTTC; CDR3 protein: CSVVSGHTYNEQFF
V gene: TRBV27; CDR3 length: 16; clone size: few; D gene: .; J gene: TRBJ2-7; CDR3 DNA: TGTGCCAGCAGTTTATCGAGTCTCTCAGGATTTTACGAGCAGTACTTC; CDR3 protein: CASSLSSLSGFYEQYF
V gene: TRBV27; CDR3 length: 18; clone size: once; D gene: .; J gene: TRBJ2-5; CDR3 DNA: TGTGCCAGCCCCTTCTACAGCACACACCGGGGTAGACGAGAGACCCAGTACTTC; CDR3 protein: CASPFYSTHRGRRETQYF
V gene: TRBV7-3; CDR3 length: 13; clone size: .; D gene: .; J gene: TRBJ1-1; CDR3 DNA: TGTGCCAGCAGCCGCGGAGGGACCCAACAAGCTTTCTTT; CDR3 protein: CASSRGGTQQAFF
V gene: TRBV19; CDR3 length: 16; clone size: .; D gene: .; J gene: TRBJ2-2; CDR3 DNA: TGTGCCAGTAGTATGAGGCGGGCGACGAACACCGGGGAGCTGTTTTTT; CDR3 protein: CASSMRRATNTGELFF
V gene: TRBV18; CDR3 length: 15; clone size: .; D gene: .; J gene: TRBJ2-7; CDR3 DNA: TGTGCCAGCTCACCAACAGGGAGAACCACCTACGAGCAGTACTTC; CDR3 protein: CASSPTGRTTYEQYF
V gene: TRBV7-9; CDR3 length: 12; clone size: .; D gene: TRBD1; J gene: TRBJ1-5; CDR3 DNA: TGTGCCAGCAGCCCGGGGGACAGTCACCAGCATTTT; CDR3 protein: CASSPGDSHQHF
V gene: TRBV9; CDR3 length: 16; clone size: .; D gene: .; J gene: TRBJ1-2; CDR3 DNA: TGTGCCAGCAGCTCCGTGATGGGCAAAATGAACTATGGCTACACCTTC; CDR3 protein: CASSSVMGKMNYGYTF
V gene: TRBV4-1; CDR3 length: 17; clone size: .; D gene: TRBD2; J gene: TRBJ2-2; CDR3 DNA: TGCGCCAGCAGCCCTCTGTTAGCGGGGTCGTATTCCGGGGAGCTGTTTTTT; CDR3 protein: CASSPLLAGSYSGELFF
V gene: TRBV28; CDR3 length: 15; clone size: .; D gene: .; J gene: TRBJ1-2; CDR3 DNA: TGTGCCAGCAGTTCGGGGACTCCGGGGAACTATGGCTACACCTTC; CDR3 protein: CASSSGTPGNYGYTF
V gene: TRBV6-1; CDR3 length: 16; clone size: .; D gene: TRBD1; J gene: TRBJ2-2; CDR3 DNA: TGTGCCAGCAGTGCGCGGACAGGGGAGGACACCGGGGAGCTGTTTTTT; CDR3 protein: CASSARTGEDTGELFF
V gene: TRBV19; CDR3 length: 14; clone size: .; D gene: .; J gene: TRBJ2-2; CDR3 DNA: TGTGCCAGTACCCCTTATCTGAACACCGGGGAGCTGTTTTTT; CDR3 protein: CASTPYLNTGELFF
V gene: TRBV5-1; CDR3 length: 12; clone size: .; D gene: .; J gene: TRBJ1-2; CDR3 DNA: TGCGCCAGCAGGGAAGGAGAGTATGGCTACACCTTC; CDR3 protein: CASREGEYGYTF
V gene: TRBV29-1; CDR3 length: 13; clone size: .; D gene: TRBD2; J gene: TRBJ2-7; CDR3 DNA: TGCAGCGTAGGACTAGCGGGAGTCTACGAGCAGTACTTC; CDR3 protein: CSVGLAGVYEQYF
V gene: TRBV21-1; CDR3 length: 12; clone size: once; D gene: .; J gene: TRBJ1-1; CDR3 DNA: TGTGCCAGCATCAGGGGCTGCACTGAAGCTTTCTTT; CDR3 protein: CASIRGCTEAFF
V gene: TRBV7-8; CDR3 length: 14; clone size: .; D gene: TRBD1; J gene: TRBJ2-1; CDR3 DNA: TGTGCCAGCAGCTTGGGACAGGGGGTCAGAGAGCAGTTCTTC; CDR3 protein: CASSLGQGVREQFF
V gene: TRBV13; CDR3 length: 12; clone size: .; D gene: .; J gene: TRBJ2-5; CDR3 DNA: TGTGCCAGCAGCCCCCGGCAAGAGACCCAGTACTTC; CDR3 protein: CASSPRQETQYF
V gene: TRBV28; CDR3 length: 16; clone size: few; D gene: TRBD1; J gene: TRBJ1-2; CDR3 DNA: TGTGCCAGCAGCACCGAAGGGCAGGGGGCTTGGTATGGCTACACCTTC; CDR3 protein: CASSTEGQGAWYGYTF
V gene: TRBV4-3; CDR3 length: 20; clone size: .; D gene: TRBD2; J gene: TRBJ2-1; CDR3 DNA: TGCGCCAGCAGCCAAGCCGATGCGGGACTAGCGGGACGCTCCTACAATGAGCAGTTCTTC; CDR3 protein: CASSQADAGLAGRSYNEQFF
V gene: TRBV23-1; CDR3 length: 14; clone size: .; D gene: TRBD1; J gene: TRBJ2-7; CDR3 DNA: TGCGCCAGCAGTTCTCCCGGGACAGAATACGAGCAGTACTTC; CDR3 protein: CASSSPGTEYEQYF
V gene: TRBV2; CDR3 length: 15; clone size: .; D gene: TRBD1; J gene: TRBJ1-1; CDR3 DNA: TGTGCCAGCAGTGAGGGCGGACAGGGGGTGACTGAAGCTTTCTTT; CDR3 protein: CASSEGGQGVTEAFF
V gene: TRBV11-3; CDR3 length: 14; clone size: .; D gene: .; J gene: TRBJ1-1; CDR3 DNA: TGTGCCAGCAGCTTGGGGGGAGGGAACACTGAAGCTTTCTTT; CDR3 protein: CASSLGGGNTEAFF